This TCR beta chain was identified in a study of CD8 T cells in acute hepatitis C reinfection (TCRdb year 2021). In terms of the full investigation: This study examined the TCRbeta repertoire of CD8+ T cells that recognize the HCV NS3-1073 epitope, both during acute infection and after viral clearance. A handful of spontaneous resolvers contributed paired acute and follow-up samples.

In the paper's terms, the time point label means: naive CD8 control sorted from an acute-time-point sample. Enrolled in the Montreal Hepatitis C Cohort (HEPCO) in Canada, the donors were people who inject drugs, and these donors were followed every 3 months. Acute primary HCV infection was defined as a positive HCV RNA or antibody test that came after a negative test within the prior 24 weeks. Cells were surface stained with CD3, CD8 and CD45RO antibodies, and an aqua fixable dye was used to exclude dead cells. The cohort also included a handful of subjects who developed chronic infection, defined as HCV RNA positivity at 24 weeks. From thawed, previously cryostored peripheral blood mononuclear cells, CD8+ T cells were purified through negative selection performed by means of the MACS CD8+ T cell Isolation Kit. Sorting of the cells was done on a BD FACSAria II cell sorter. Its CDR3 holds 16 amino acids, cysteine through phenylalanine. The DNA shown is the 48-base CDR3, in frame from base 1. The CDR1 and CDR2 encoded by the germline V gene (reference sequence) are MNHEY and SMNVEV. Trimming at the junction amounts to 3 bases on V and 4 bases on J, and the germline ends lie 17 bases apart.

The FACS-sorted cells had their genomic DNA extracted, and the commercial immunoSEQ service was used to sequence the TCRbeta chains. The original methods were these. ImmunoSEQ Analyzer software v3.0 and R v3.5.1 were the tools used to analyze the repertoire data. Sequences containing stop codons or out-of-frame rearrangements were removed, so only productive rearrangements were analyzed. The sequencing provider supplied the metrics for Simpson diversity, Shannon entropy, CDR3 length and nucleotide addition. Clonotypes were grouped by frequency into dominant, sub-dominant, low or lowest abundance categories, and clonotypes below 0.1% were left out of most analyses. A CDR3 amino acid clonotype was called public if the clonotype appeared in at least two subjects at a cumulative frequency of at least 0.5%. TCRdb took over this immuneACCESS table, retaining in-frame rearrangements with V and J assigned. Such tables are incomplete; in checked studies, under half of the missing clones stem from an unresolved V gene, and the remainder is unexplained. That table furnishes V, J and clone size, whereas the DNA furnished D and trimming. Present in this sample are 30,000 to 40,000 clones, 80% to 90% of which were seen just once. Jointly, the top ten make up roughly 0.48% of the sample.

General conclusions and limits of the study: Some twelve public clonotypes were found regardless of outcome, and V04-02/J02-02 was used by one public clonotype. Chronically infected subjects had no follow-up repertoires because NS3-1073 specific cells were too rare to sort. Diversity in the NS3-1073 specific repertoires was high, and no significant differences in diversity emerged among acute resolver, follow-up resolver and acute chronic samples. Preferential use of the TRBV04 and TRBV06 gene families was observed in all groups, and this preferential usage was not explained by overrepresentation in the naive pool. Only the TCRbeta chain was sequenced in bulk, so alphabeta pairing of public clonotypes could not be determined. CDR3 sequences shared with other epitopes were rarely observed, and exact matching may have been limited by differing sequencing approaches.

Comments on this clone: The target of this receptor is not known. No much larger clone exists at a distance of one base, and base qualities are not known.

Rearrangement joined TRBV27 to TRBJ2-3; a tentative D match to TRBD1 spans 6 bases. The sequence derives from a man in his thirties or forties with chronic hepatitis C. The sequencing input was naive CD8+ T cells from PBMCs. The sample's cell subset or site label, in plain terms: sorted total naive CD45RO-negative CD8+ T cells. The CDR3 protein sequence reads: CASSFRSGALPDTQYF. The nucleotide sequence reads as follows: TGTGCCAGCAGTTTCCGCTCAGGGGCGCTGCCAGATACGCAGTATTTT.